This note documents a single TCR beta chain sequence. The assay was immunoSEQ multiplex PCR, and TCRdb's table has in-frame clones only and misses some. The sample gives 85,000 to 120,000 clones, 92% of which show up once; less than 2% is in the top ten. Per the germline V gene, CDR1 is MNHEY and CDR2 is SMNVEV (reference sequence). Trimming removed 8 bases from V and 1 base from J, with 15 bases in between. The CDR3 extends over 15 amino acids. The data derive from a study of blood T cell repertoires in COVID-19. Study-wide background: PBMCs, B-cell-depleted T cells, or T cells were the source of the cDNA or gDNA that made up the material.

The source material was peripheral blood. The TCR was taken from a woman between 50 and 59 years old with COVID-19, enrolled during active disease. The rearrangement uses TRBV27 and TRBJ1-5; D might be TRBD1 (6 bases). The CDR3 is CASRPRTESNQPQHF. In nucleotides, the CDR3 is TGTGCCAGCCGACCGCGGACAGAGAGCAATCAGCCCCAGCATTTT.